This TCR beta chain comes out of a study of T cells in narcolepsy. Produced via immunoSEQ multiplex PCR; TCRdb's table is partial and in-frame only. Of about 34,000 clones listed, more than 75% are singletons. Study results and limitations: No autoreactive T cell clone sequences appeared in some memory CD4+ repertoires. Blood of same and different patients, but not healthy controls, reportedly held recurring autoreactive clonotypes.

Only a few counts were recorded for this clone. Its antigen is unknown. This CDR3 is built from 13 residues. V lost 5 bases to trimming and J lost 3 bases, with 11 bases between them. Germline assignment: CDR1 SGHAT and CDR2 FQNNGV. Sequencing was done on a sample of CD45RA- memory CD4+ T cells from PBMCs. This sequence was found in a human donor with narcolepsy. The chain uses TRBV11-2 and TRBJ2-7, with D maybe TRBD1 (6 bases). CDR3 DNA: TGTGCCAGCAGCCCCGGACAGCGCTACGAGCAGTACTTC. It yields the protein CASSPGQRYEQYF.